This T cell receptor (beta chain) was recorded in a study of beta chain features in type 1 diabetes (dated by TCRdb to 2016 to 2019). Study-wide context: Mean age, gender distribution, total cell number and subset yield did not differ between patients and healthy donors. A total of some 100,000,000 sorted cells were examined across all samples, and the number of cells per subset was strongly correlated with RNA yield. Naive and central memory subsets were obtained from all 30 or so donors, but regulatory and stem cell-like memory subsets were isolated from only 8 patients and about 8 healthy donors. In the study, TCRB repertoires of sorted circulating CD4+ T cell subsets from recently diagnosed type 1 diabetes patients were compared with those of matched healthy donors. What the authors observed across the whole study: Because cDNA was sequenced instead of genomic DNA, highly expressing activated cells could be over-represented, though the groups showed no difference in activation or CD3 levels. Shorter templates might have been favored by PCR, but patient and control samples were amplified and corrected together, so both groups would have been affected equally by any skew. Fewer insertions and more nucleotide deletions at VDJ recombination sites were observed in patients with type 1 diabetes, implying thymic rearrangement abnormalities. A moderate but significant shortening of TCRB CDR3 length was observed in type 1 diabetes patients in all four CD4+ subsets. Because small numbers of individuals were included in the HLA sub-analyses, any influence of HLA type on TCRB rearrangement was left unresolved. Naive, central memory and regulatory TCRB repertoires appeared more similar among patients than among healthy donors.

There are 15 amino acids in the CDR3, from cysteine to phenylalanine inclusive. The DNA shown is the 45-base CDR3, in frame from base 1. From a lookup of the germline V gene, CDR1 and CDR2 are MNHNS and SASEGT. V loses 3 bases, J loses 1 base, and the germline ends lie 12 bases apart. A word on this clone: No cognate antigen has been identified for it. It has no much larger one-base neighbor in the sample; base qualities were not kept.

The entire isolated RNA was reverse transcribed using the High Capacity cDNA Reverse Transcription Kit, and thus expressed TCRB transcripts were sequenced. Naive, central memory and regulatory T cell samples underwent deep immunoSEQ sequencing, averaging approximately 3.5 million total reads per sample. Sorted cells were lysed in RLT buffer and RNA was extracted with DNase-treated RNeasy Micro or Mini kits, depending on cell number. Each cell subset was processed on its own to prevent cross-contamination, while patient and healthy donor samples were processed together. TCRB sequences were amplified from cDNA with the immunoSEQ multiplex PCR, producing 87-bp fragments spanning the CDR3 region. Amplicons were sequenced on the Illumina HiSeq platform. Processing in the source paper ran as follows. PCR bias was computationally corrected using synthetic template baselines, reads within Hamming distance 2 were collapsed, and singletons that could not be merged were discarded. By aligning reads against IMGT, V, D and J genes, CDR3 length, and insertions or deletions at six rearrangement sites were assigned. Clonotype counts were normalized to sorted cell number within each subset before computing true diversity and Gini coefficients with the tcR R package. The overlap coefficient, calculated on TCRB nucleotide sequences, was used to quantify repertoire sharing. Out-of-frame TCRB sequences from naive cells were analyzed to stand in for the pre-selection repertoire. What TCRdb holds here is the immuneACCESS table cut down to in-frame rearrangements. Part of the clones is not present; checked against another copy, under half of the missing clones reflect an unresolved V gene, and the others are unexplained. That table is the source of V, J and clone size, and D and trimming were worked out from the DNA. The sample has around 240,000 clones on record, over 8.5% of them singletons. The ten largest clones represent just under 0.035% of the sample.

A single peripheral blood draw of about 120 mL on average was collected from each donor into heparinised tubes. A BD FACSAria II was used to sort naive, central memory, regulatory and stem cell-like memory CD4+ T cells with a panel that included CD45RO, CCR7, CD25, CD127, CD95 and CD27. All sorted populations exceeded 95% purity. PBMCs were separated immediately by Lymphoprep density gradient centrifugation and were stained directly, without being cultured. So that batch effects would be minimized, each experiment stained and sorted samples in pairs, pairing one healthy donor with one patient. The sequenced sample consisted of naive CD4+ T cells from blood. Sample cell subset or site, as interpreted from the label and publication: true naive CD4+ T cells. The origin of this receptor is a woman younger than 35 in good health. Here the chain combines TRBV6-1 and TRBJ1-1; TRBD1 might be the D gene, on 6 matching bases. This receptor carries the CDR3 CASSDRGRGNTEAFF. The DNA reads TGTGCCAGCAGTGACAGGGGAAGGGGGAACACTGAAGCTTTCTTT.